The present entry profiles one T cell receptor (beta chain) with its context. The target antigen is unknown. These data are taken from a study of cytomegalovirus exposure and HLA in healthy donors. Germline V gives CDR1 SGHDT, CDR2 YYEEEE. V was cut by 2 bases and J by 7 bases, with 12 bases left in between. The length of the CDR3 is 13 residues. The PCR used 60 Vbeta and 13 Jbeta primers. Profiling relied on immunoSEQ multiplex PCR, and the TCRdb table lists in-frame clones only, not all of them. This table holds approximately 120,000 clones, about three quarters found once. The study, taken as a whole, reports: A list of more than 150 TCR beta chains associated with cytomegalovirus was given. In a later analysis, TCR beta V- and J-gene trimming was associated with a missense DCLRE1C variant. Evidence from a later analysis indicated that most CMV-associated TCR beta chains looked HLA-restricted. The dataset shows that most TCR sequences were rare, while some public TCRs occurred in many donors.

The rearrangement uses TRBV5-6 and TRBJ1-2, with D maybe TRBD1 (5 bases). The TCR comes from a man aged 25-45 years in good health and CMV-seronegative. The sample was PBMCs. The CDR3 DNA sequence: TGTGCCAGCAGCTTAGCAGGGCCTTCTGGCTACACCTTC. It encodes CASSLAGPSGYTF.